The 10 T cell receptor beta chains below were found in one sample sequenced in a study of a mutant IDH1 vaccine in newly diagnosed glioma. The time point is: week 5, during vaccination. Every vaccination contained 300 ug of the mutant IDH1 20-mer peptide and was paired with topical imiquimod. No antigen is known for these receptors. The assay was immunoSEQ multiplex PCR, and TCRdb's table has in-frame clones only and misses some. In the table there are 56,000 or so clones, 78% of which are singletons. The sample was PBMCs, taken from a glioma patient whose treatment included an IDH1 peptide vaccine. Receptors were obtained from a woman in her forties with glioma.

The DNA for the CDR3 is TGTGCCAGCAGTAGCGGGGGGCCAGGAGATACGCAGTATTTT. It is translated as CASSSGGPGDTQYF. The V and J genes are TRBV6-4 and TRBJ2-3; 9 bases are shared with TRBD2. The ends lost 5 bases at V and 5 bases at J; junction bases unmatched: 5. There are 14 residues in the CDR3. Germline values: CDR1 MRHNA, CDR2 SNTAGT.

This clone was observed a single time. The chain uses TRBV6-5 and TRBJ2-5; 7 bases are a match to TRBD1. Germline lookup yields CDR1 MNHEY and CDR2 SVGAGI. The CDR3 covers 13 residues. V trimming: 6 bases; J trimming: 5 bases; junction bases outside the gene matches: 6. The CDR3 nucleotides read TGTGCCAGCAGGGGTACAGGGGTCGAGACCCAGTACTTC. It yields the protein CASRGTGVETQYF.

This chain links TRBV18 with TRBJ1-5, with no clear D. CDR1 and CDR2 (germline): KGHSH, LQKENI. This CDR3 is built from 12 residues. Trimming took off 8 bases at V and 7 bases at J, with 12 bases between the two ends. The CDR3 loop reads CASGDSAQPQHF. CDR3 DNA sequence: TGTGCCAGCGGTGATAGTGCGCAGCCCCAGCATTTT.

The CDR3 region has the DNA TGTGCCAGCAGCTTAAACTATGGGGGGACAGGGGGCCAAGAGACCCAGTACTTC. Protein sequence: CASSLNYGGTGGQETQYF. The genes are TRBV11-2 and TRBJ2-5; 11 bases are a match to TRBD1. CDR1 is SGHAT, CDR2 FQNNGV, per germline. The CDR3 is 18 residues long. Germline trimming cut 2 bases from V and 1 base from J; bases unmatched to any gene: 9.

CDR3 amino acids: CAWEGQQSYNEQFF. CDR3 bases: TGTGCCTGGGAAGGTCAGCAAAGTTACAATGAGCAGTTCTTC. The chain carries TRBV30 and TRBJ2-1; D is uncertain. Trimming removed 5 bases from V and 4 bases from J, with 15 bases in between. CDR3 length: 14 amino acids. Germline V gives CDR1 GTSNPN, CDR2 SVGIG (reference sequence).

This chain uses TRBV6-5 with TRBJ2-7, with 9 bases that match TRBD2. This CDR3 comprises 14 residues. Trimming cost V 1 base and J 6 bases; bases outside gene matches: 4. Germline CDR1 MNHEY, CDR2 SVGAGI. The CDR3 loop reads CASSYWGTSSEQYF. As DNA, the CDR3 is TGTGCCAGCAGTTACTGGGGGACTAGCAGCGAGCAGTACTTC.

The genes are TRBV5-5 and TRBJ2-5; the D is unclear. Trimming left V 1 base short and J 0 bases short, with 10 bases between. Germline V gene lookup returns CDR1 SGHKS and CDR2 YYEKEE (reference sequence). The length of the CDR3 is 15 residues. The CDR3 here is CASSLFPSYQETQYF. The CDR3 region has the DNA TGTGCCAGCAGCTTGTTTCCATCGTACCAAGAGACCCAGTACTTC.

The chain combines TRBV7-2 with TRBJ1-2; no definite D call. V was pared by 2 bases and J by 8 bases, with 9 bases between. Per germline, CDR1 SGHTA and CDR2 FQGNSA. The length of the CDR3 is 12 residues. The CDR3 sequence is CASSLRLVGYTF. The CDR3 nucleotides are TGTGCCAGCAGCTTAAGGCTCGTGGGCTACACCTTC.

The V and J genes are TRBV6-1 and TRBJ2-4, with D perhaps TRBD1 or TRBD2 (5 bases each). Germline CDR1 MNHNS, CDR2 SASEGT. V was clipped by 3 bases and J by 8 bases, with 14 bases between them. The CDR3 extends over 14 amino acids. The CDR3 reads CASSDELGADIQYF. In DNA, the CDR3 is TGTGCCAGCAGTGATGAGCTCGGGGCGGACATTCAGTACTTC.

The sample holds one count of this clone. The V and J genes are TRBV9 and TRBJ1-3; D gene ambiguous. In germline, CDR1 is SGDLS, CDR2 YYNGEE. V lost 4 bases to trimming and J lost 0 bases, with 14 bases between them. This CDR3 spans 16 amino acids. This CDR3 is CASSTRPSPSGNTIYF. The CDR3 nucleotides read TGTGCCAGCAGCACCCGACCGAGCCCCTCTGGAAACACCATATATTTT. Together with reference TRBV9 and TRBJ1-3, the CDR3 gives the full variable domain: DSGVTQTPKHLITATGQRVTLRCSPRSGDLSVYWYQQSLDQGLQFLIQYYNGEERAKGNILERFSAQQFPDLHSELNLSSLELGDSALYFCASSTRPSPSGNTIYFGEGSWLTVV.